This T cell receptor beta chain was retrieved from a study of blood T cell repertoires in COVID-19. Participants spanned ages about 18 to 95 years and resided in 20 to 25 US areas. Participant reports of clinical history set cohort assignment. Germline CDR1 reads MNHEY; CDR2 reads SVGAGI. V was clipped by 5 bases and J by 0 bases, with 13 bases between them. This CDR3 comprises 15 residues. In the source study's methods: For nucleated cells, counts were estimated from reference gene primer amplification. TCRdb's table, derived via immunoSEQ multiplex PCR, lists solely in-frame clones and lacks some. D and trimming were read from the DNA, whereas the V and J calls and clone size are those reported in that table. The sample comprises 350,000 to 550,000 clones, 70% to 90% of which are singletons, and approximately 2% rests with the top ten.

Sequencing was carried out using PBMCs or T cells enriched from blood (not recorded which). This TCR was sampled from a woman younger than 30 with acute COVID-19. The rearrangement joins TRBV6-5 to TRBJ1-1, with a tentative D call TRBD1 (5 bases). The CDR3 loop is CASSTPRGLNTEAFF. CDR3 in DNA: TGTGCCAGCAGTACCCCGCGGGGCCTGAACACTGAAGCTTTCTTT.